This T cell receptor beta chain was sequenced during a study of blood T cell repertoires in COVID-19. Study details: The samples span acute and convalescent COVID-19 from the United States, Italy and Spain. PBMCs, B-cell-depleted T cells, or T cells provided the cDNA or gDNA that made up the material.

The CDR3 sequence is 15 residues long. CDR1 is MDHEN, CDR2 SYDVKM, per germline. V lost 8 bases and J lost 4; bases outside the gene matches: 11. In the original workflow: Counts of nucleated cells, estimated from reference gene primer amplification, were obtained. Profiling relied on immunoSEQ multiplex PCR, and the TCRdb table lists in-frame clones only, not all of them. The V and J calls and the clone size are those of that table, but D and trimming were determined from the DNA. This table has approximately 31,000 clones, 80% to 90% appearing once. Specimen: peripheral blood. This chain links TRBV28 with TRBJ1-5; 7 positions match TRBD1. The receptor was derived from a woman of 80 years or more with active or convalescent COVID-19. The CDR3, as DNA: TGTGCCAGCGGAATTCCAGGACAGGCGAATCAGCCCCAGCATTTT. Translating gives CASGIPGQANQPQHF.